Below are 16 T cell receptor beta chains sequenced from a single sample in a study of T cells in tumors after PD-1 blockade. Profiled with immunoSEQ multiplex PCR; TCRdb holds only in-frame clones, not every one. This repertoire shows around 35,000 clones, roughly 76% found once; its top ten account for around two fifths. The specimen was PBMCs, collected after anti-PD-1 treatment. These receptors originate from a human donor with basal cell carcinoma.

The genes are TRBV6-5 and TRBJ1-2; D not resolved. The CDR3 length is 11 residues. Germline-derived CDR1 and CDR2 are MNHEY and SVGAGI. Trimming removed 4 bases from V and 5 bases from J, with 5 bases in between. CDR3 nucleotide sequence: TGTGCCAGCAGTTCGCTATATGGCTACACCTTC. Its translation: CASSSLYGYTF.

This chain links TRBV16 with TRBJ1-1; D gene uncertain. The CDR3 has 13 residues. Germline values: CDR1 KGHSY, CDR2 FQNENV. Trimming took 4 bases from V and 8 from J, leaving 14 bases between them. The CDR3 DNA sequence: TGTGCCAGCAGCCCCACCGGGCAGCCAGAAGCTTTCTTT. It is translated as CASSPTGQPEAFF.

This clone was detected only a few times. The chain couples TRBV4-3 to TRBJ2-1; either TRBD1 or TRBD2 may supply D (6 bases each). V lost 1 base and J lost 5, with 12 bases in between. The V gene's germline CDR1 is LGHNA and CDR2 YSLEER. The CDR3 runs to 15 residues. CDR3 in DNA: TGCGCCAGCAGCCAAGGGACGGGGGCCAACAATGAGCAGTTCTTC. The encoded protein is CASSQGTGANNEQFF.

The CDR3 nucleotides are TGCGCCAGCAGAACGACAGAGACCCAGTACTTC. It codes for CASRTTETQYF. This sequence joins TRBV5-1 and TRBJ2-5; no clear D. Trimming removed 5 bases at V and 4 bases at J, with 6 bases between. The CDR3 is 11 residues long. Germline V gene lookup returns CDR1 SGHRS and CDR2 YFSETQ.

This clone was counted only a few times. The chain recombines TRBV9 with TRBJ2-4, with D possibly TRBD2 on 5 matching bases. CDR1 and CDR2 (germline): SGDLS, YYNGEE. The CDR3 has 13 residues. Trimming took off 6 bases at V and 8 bases at J, with 15 bases between the two ends. The CDR3 DNA follows: TGTGCCAGCAATGAGGGTGACGGCGACATTCAGTACTTC. Translation: CASNEGDGDIQYF.

The chain couples TRBV19 to TRBJ2-1; 10 nucleotides line up with TRBD2. CDR1 and CDR2 from the germline V gene are LNHDA and SQIVND (reference sequence). V dropped 3 bases and J dropped 9; count of bases not matched to a gene: 8. The CDR3 is made up of 15 amino acids. CDR3 sequence: CASSMGGLAGVEQFF. In nucleotides, the CDR3 is TGTGCCAGTAGTATGGGGGGGCTAGCGGGAGTTGAGCAGTTCTTC.

The V and J genes are TRBV5-1 and TRBJ1-2, with no clear D. V was pared by 5 bases and J by 6 bases, with 14 bases between. The CDR3 is 13 amino acids. Germline V CDR1 and CDR2: SGHRS, YFSETQ. The CDR3 DNA sequence: TGCGCCAGCAGTACTTCAGGAGAGAATGGCTACACCTTC. Its protein is CASSTSGENGYTF.

V is TRBV14 and J is TRBJ1-1; 11 nucleotides match TRBD1. The V segment lost 2 bases and the J segment 4 bases; nucleotides outside the gene matches: 9. Germline CDR1 SGHDN, CDR2 FVKESK. This CDR3 has 17 amino acids. In nucleotides, the CDR3 is TGTGCCAGCAGCCAAACACCGGGACAGGGGGGCGGCACTGAAGCTTTCTTT. Amino acid sequence: CASSQTPGQGGGTEAFF. Full variable domain (remainder filled in from reference TRBV14 and TRBJ1-1): EAGVTQFPSHSVIEKGQTVTLRCDPISGHDNLYWYRRVMGKEIKFLLHFVKESKQDESGMPNNRFLAERTGGTYSTLKVQPAELEDSGVYFCASSQTPGQGGGTEAFFGQGTRLTVV.

This clone was recorded a few times. The V call is TRBV9, the J call TRBJ1-1; 10 bases are a match to TRBD1. The germline gives CDR1 SGDLS, CDR2 YYNGEE. The CDR3 totals 15 residues. The ends lost 4 bases at V and 7 bases at J; junction bases unmatched: 10. CDR3 amino acids: CASSPGQGKNSEAFF. CDR3 DNA: TGTGCCAGCAGCCCGGGACAGGGGAAGAATAGTGAAGCTTTCTTT.

This chain uses TRBV28 with TRBJ2-2; D is uncertain. The CDR3 spans 14 residues. Germline CDR1 reads MDHEN; CDR2 reads SYDVKM. The ends were cut back, 1 base at V and 7 bases at J, with 10 bases in the middle. As DNA, the CDR3 is TGTGCCAGCAGTTTATACCCTACCGGCGGGGAGCTGTTTTTT. Translated, it gives CASSLYPTGGELFF.

The chain joins TRBV6-5 to TRBJ1-4; possible D gene TRBD1, 5 bases. Trimming left V 3 bases short and J 3 bases short, with 8 bases between. Germline V gene lookup returns CDR1 MNHEY and CDR2 SVGAGI. The CDR3 contains 14 residues. The CDR3 here is CASSYRDSNEKLFF. The DNA of the CDR3 is TGTGCCAGCAGTTATCGGGACTCTAATGAAAAACTGTTTTTT.

J is TRBJ2-2 and V is TRBV6-5; tentative D call: TRBD2 (6 bases). CDR1 and CDR2 from the germline V gene are MNHEY and SVGAGI. Trimming removed 5 bases at V and 7 bases at J, with 11 bases between. CDR3 length: 13 amino acids. Here the CDR3 reads CASSNGGSGELFF. CDR3 nucleotide sequence: TGTGCCAGCAGTAACGGGGGAAGCGGGGAGCTGTTTTTT.

This clone was found a few times. The rearrangement uses TRBV2 and TRBJ1-1; the D is unclear. Germline V lookup: CDR1 SNHLY, CDR2 FYNNEI. The V end lost 8 bases, the J end lost 3 bases, and 10 bases lay between the germline ends. The CDR3 is 12 amino acids. As DNA, the CDR3 is TGTGCCAGCTGTGTGATATACACTGAAGCTTTCTTT. Protein sequence: CASCVIYTEAFF.

As to this clone: A much larger clone sits a single nucleotide away, making a read error possible. Other DNA sequences in this specimen translate into the identical CDR3. The chain combines TRBV29-1 with TRBJ2-6, with a tentative D call TRBD1 (5 bases). This CDR3 is 13 amino acids long. Germline V gene sequence: CDR1 SQVTM, CDR2 ANQGSEA. CDR3 nucleotides: TGCAGCGTTGGAGATTCTGGGGCTAACGTCCTGACTTTC. Translated, it gives CSVGDSGANVLTF.

This clone appeared a few times. V usage is TRBV10-3 and J usage is TRBJ2-6; 7 nucleotides align to TRBD1. After removal of 2 bases from V and 3 bases from J, the junction contained 4 bases not matched to a gene. Germline assignment: CDR1 ENHRY and CDR2 SYGVKD. This CDR3 has 16 residues. The CDR3 DNA follows: TGTGCCATCAGTGAGGCCGACAGGGTTGGGGCCAACGTCCTGACTTTC. It codes for CAISEADRVGANVLTF.

The chain combines TRBV29-1 with TRBJ2-5, with D perhaps TRBD1 (5 bases). Trimming left V 7 bases short and J 5 bases short, with 17 bases between. Germline CDR1 SQVTM, CDR2 ANQGSEA. This CDR3 spans 13 amino acids. CDR3 sequence reads: CSASRSGQETQYF. In DNA form, the CDR3 reads TGCAGCGCTAGTCGGTCAGGGCAGGAGACCCAGTACTTC.